The source of this T cell receptor (beta chain) is a study of CD8+ T cells in alopecia areata. As concerns this clone: Its specificity is not known.

Study-wide results and limits: Scalp lesions, especially in alopecia totalis/universalis, had higher clonality than normal scalp. Normal skin's resident alphabeta T cells are sequenced alongside lesional scalp T cells.

In each case, RNA was isolated and then reverse transcribed into cDNA as the sequencing template. Clones were sequenced by immunoSEQ multiplex PCR, and TCRdb holds only the in-frame ones, with some missing. The profile shows 200,000 to 250,000 clones, roughly 56% of them singletons. The sample comprised CD8+ T cells sorted from blood. The receptor comes from a human donor in good health.

Here the CDR3 reads CASSLPTSGANVLTF. CDR3 nucleotide sequence: TGCGCCAGCAGCCTCCCGACCTCTGGGGCCAACGTCCTGACTTTC. The rearrangement uses TRBV5-1 and TRBJ2-6; no reliable D call. Per germline, CDR1 SGHRS and CDR2 YFSETQ. The CDR3 loop spans 15 amino acids. The V end was cut by 4 bases, the J end by 0 bases, with 8 bases between.